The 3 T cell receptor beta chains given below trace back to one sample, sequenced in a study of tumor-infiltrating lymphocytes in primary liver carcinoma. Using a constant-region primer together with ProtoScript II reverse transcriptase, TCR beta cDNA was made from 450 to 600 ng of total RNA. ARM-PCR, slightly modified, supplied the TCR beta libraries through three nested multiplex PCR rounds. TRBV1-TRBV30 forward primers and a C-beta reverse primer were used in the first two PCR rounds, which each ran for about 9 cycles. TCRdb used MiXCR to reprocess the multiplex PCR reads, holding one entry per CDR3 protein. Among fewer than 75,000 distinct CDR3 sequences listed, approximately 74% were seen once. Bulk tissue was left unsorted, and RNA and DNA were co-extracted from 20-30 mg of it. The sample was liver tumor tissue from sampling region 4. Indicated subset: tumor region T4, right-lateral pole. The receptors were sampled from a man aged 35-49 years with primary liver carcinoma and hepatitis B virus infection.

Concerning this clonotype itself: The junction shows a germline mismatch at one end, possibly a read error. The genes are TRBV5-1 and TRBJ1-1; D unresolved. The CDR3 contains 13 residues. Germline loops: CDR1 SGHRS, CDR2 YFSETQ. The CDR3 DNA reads TGCGCCAGTGATACGGGAGTGAACACTGGAGCTTTCTTT. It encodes CASDTGVNTGAFF.

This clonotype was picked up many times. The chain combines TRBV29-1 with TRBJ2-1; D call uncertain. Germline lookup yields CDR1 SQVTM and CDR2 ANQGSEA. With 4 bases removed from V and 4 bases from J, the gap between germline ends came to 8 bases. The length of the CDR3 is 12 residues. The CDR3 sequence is CSVGEVYNEQFF. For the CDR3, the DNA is TGCAGCGTTGGAGAGGTATACAATGAGCAGTTCTTC.

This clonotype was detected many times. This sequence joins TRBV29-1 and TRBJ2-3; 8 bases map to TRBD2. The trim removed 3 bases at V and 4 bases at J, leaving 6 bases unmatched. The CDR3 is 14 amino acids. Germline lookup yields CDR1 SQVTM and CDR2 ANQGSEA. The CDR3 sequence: CSVEGSGNADTQYF. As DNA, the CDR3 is TGCAGCGTTGAGGGTAGCGGGAACGCAGATACGCAGTATTTT.